This T cell receptor beta chain stems from a study of neoadjuvant anti-PD-1 for oral cavity cancer. Across the study: Before surgery, most patients got three to four biweekly 3 mg/kg nivolumab doses.

A single count supports this clone. Its antigen is not known. Trimming left V 7 bases short and J 4 bases short, with 15 bases between. Germline V gene lookup returns CDR1 LGHNT and CDR2 FRNRAP. The CDR3 contains 14 residues. Libraries were prepared by immunoSEQ multiplex PCR; TCRdb keeps only in-frame clonotypes and omits some of them. The data hold about 12,000 clones, with over 55% observed a single time. Study findings and constraints: Each response group had just a few patients in TCR analyses.

As for time point: after neoadjuvant nivolumab, at surgical resection. J is TRBJ2-3 and V is TRBV12-5, with D perhaps TRBD2 (6 bases). The receptor was isolated from a person between 40 and 80 years old with oral cavity squamous cell carcinoma. The sample was PBMCs, taken after nivolumab (anti-PD-1) treatment. Here the CDR3 reads CASAAGSVADTQYF. The CDR3 DNA reads TGTGCTAGTGCCGCGGGATCAGTAGCAGATACGCAGTATTTT.